Following are 7 T cell receptor beta chains from one sample sequenced in a study of cytomegalovirus exposure and HLA in healthy donors. PCR amplification relied on 60 Vbeta primers (plus 13 Jbeta primers). Sequenced by immunoSEQ multiplex PCR; TCRdb stores in-frame clones only, minus some. The sample records 180,000 or so clones, 70% to 90% being singletons. The sequenced sample was PBMCs. The receptor set was obtained from a man aged 18 to 30 in good health and CMV-seropositive.

The rearrangement links TRBV19 to TRBJ1-3; TRBD1 agrees at 9 bases. The J segment lost 10 bases and the V segment lost 6 bases, leaving 7 bases of the junction unmatched. CDR1 and CDR2 from the germline V gene are LNHDA and SQIVND (reference sequence). The CDR3 has 13 amino acids. Here the CDR3 DNA reads TGTGCCAGTAGCCTTCGGGACAGGGAAACCATATATTTT. Encoded protein: CASSLRDRETIYF.

This rearrangement joins TRBV4-3 to TRBJ2-3; 16 nucleotides agree with TRBD2. There are 16 residues in the CDR3. Trimming cost V 4 bases and J 6 bases; bases outside gene matches: 4. The germline gives CDR1 LGHNA, CDR2 YSLEER. The CDR3 nucleotides are TGCGCCAGCAGCCCGGGACTAGCGGGGGGGCCGGATACGCAGTATTTT. It specifies CASSPGLAGGPDTQYF.

The table lists this clone with a count of one. The V call is TRBV30, the J call TRBJ1-1, with 9 bases that match TRBD1. In germline, CDR1 is GTSNPN, CDR2 SVGIG (reference sequence). The trim removed 0 bases at V and 0 bases at J, leaving 8 bases unmatched. CDR3 size: 17 residues. This chain's CDR3 is CAWSVLWDRALNTEAFF. The CDR3 DNA sequence: TGTGCCTGGAGTGTACTGTGGGACAGGGCCTTGAACACTGAAGCTTTCTTT.

The CDR3 reads CASSLVLQGEHEQYF. The CDR3 nucleotides are TGTGCCAGCAGCTTAGTCCTGCAGGGGGAACACGAGCAGTACTTC. V usage is TRBV11-2 and J usage is TRBJ2-7; 7 positions agree with TRBD1. This CDR3 region has 15 residues. The germline V gene encodes CDR1 SGHAT and CDR2 FQNNGV. V lost 1 base to trimming and J lost 5 bases; unmatched junction nucleotides: 8.

The V and J genes are TRBV6-1 and TRBJ2-5, with D perhaps TRBD1 (5 bases). Trimming left V 1 base short and J 5 bases short, with 14 bases between. CDR1 MNHNS and CDR2 SASEGT come from the germline V gene. The CDR3 is 15 residues long. The CDR3 DNA sequence: TGTGCCAGCAGTGAAGACAGGACCTCCGGTGAGACCCAGTACTTC. This sequence encodes CASSEDRTSGETQYF.

The chain combines TRBV4-2 with TRBJ1-4; no reliable D call. Germline lookup yields CDR1 LGHNA and CDR2 YNFKEQ. The CDR3 extends over 20 amino acids. Trimming took off 6 bases at V and 5 bases at J, with 31 bases between the two ends. CDR3 sequence (DNA): TGTGCCAGCAGTGACTCCTTGGACGGAAATCTTAAGTGGGAGAATGAAAAACTGTTTTTT. Residues: CASSDSLDGNLKWENEKLFF.

V gene TRBV27 combines with J gene TRBJ1-6; 8 bases fit TRBD1. Germline V gene data show CDR1 as MNHEY and CDR2 as SMNVEV (reference sequence). There are 15 residues in the CDR3. J gave up 9 bases and V 1 base, and 5 bases lay outside the gene matches. CDR3 residues: CASSLLRTGFSPLHF. The CDR3 DNA follows: TGTGCCAGCAGTTTATTGAGGACAGGGTTTTCACCCCTCCACTTT.